One sample yielded the 21 T cell receptor beta chains listed below, sequenced in a study of blood T cell repertoires in COVID-19. Some clones are missing from TCRdb's copy, which holds only in-frame ones; the method was immunoSEQ multiplex PCR. The sample holds 99,000 or so clones; around 76% are singletons and the top ten take 15% to 20%. Sequenced input: peripheral blood. All receptors derive from a woman aged 70-85 years with acute or convalescent COVID-19.

As DNA, the CDR3 is TGTGCCAGTAGTCTTATGTCAGAGACAGGGAAGCCCCACGAGCAGTACTTC. This encodes CASSLMSETGKPHEQYF. The gene calls are TRBV19 and TRBJ2-7; 7 bases match TRBD1. The CDR3 is made up of 17 amino acids. Trimming took 5 bases from V and 5 from J; bases not matched to a gene: 18. CDR1 and CDR2 from the germline V gene are LNHDA and SQIVND (reference sequence).

This clone was found once. This chain links TRBV6-5 with TRBJ1-1; 7 bases align to TRBD1. This CDR3 has 14 amino acids. Germline values: CDR1 MNHEY, CDR2 SVGAGI. The junction had 9 bases not matched to a gene; V was cut back by 6 bases and J by 5 bases. The CDR3 spells CASSTPRGVTEAFF. The CDR3 nucleotides are TGTGCCAGCAGCACTCCCAGGGGGGTGACTGAAGCTTTCTTT.

This chain links TRBV7-9 with TRBJ1-5, with D possibly being TRBD1 (6 bases). The length of the CDR3 is 13 residues. Germline loops: CDR1 SEHNR, CDR2 FQNEAQ (reference sequence). The V and J ends lost 4 bases and 7 bases respectively, with 11 bases between them. CDR3 protein: CASSSTGPQPQHF. DNA of the CDR3: TGTGCCAGCAGCTCGACAGGTCCCCAGCCCCAGCATTTT.

The chain links TRBV7-9 to TRBJ2-3, with unresolved D. Germline V gives CDR1 SEHNR, CDR2 FQNEAQ (reference sequence). V was shortened by 2 bases and J by 0 bases, with 9 bases between the two germline ends. The CDR3 is 15 amino acids. CDR3 sequence (DNA): TGTGCCAGCAGCTTATTTGGCAGAAGCACAGATACGCAGTATTTT. Translating it yields CASSLFGRSTDTQYF.

This clone was picked up one time. The rearrangement uses TRBV6-2 or TRBV6-3 and TRBJ1-2; 8 bases are shared with TRBD1. The CDR3 is made up of 15 amino acids. The V gene end was trimmed by 5 bases and the J gene end by 4 bases; junction bases not matched to a gene: 9. Germline V gene lookup returns CDR1 MNHEY and CDR2 SVGEGT. The CDR3 DNA reads as TGTGCCAGCAGTCTTCGGGACAGGCGAGTCTATGGCTACACCTTC. It codes for CASSLRDRRVYGYTF.

The rearrangement joins TRBV19 to TRBJ2-5, with 9 positions matching TRBD2. CDR3 size: 16 residues. V lost 4 bases, J lost 5 bases, and 11 bases stayed unmatched. Germline V gives CDR1 LNHDA, CDR2 SQIVND (reference sequence). The CDR3 DNA reads as TGTGCCAGTAGTAGTTCTCCGACTAGCGGCTGGGAGACCCAGTACTTC. As protein: CASSSSPTSGWETQYF. Drawing the rest from reference TRBV19 and TRBJ2-5, the complete variable domain is DGGITQSPKYLFRKEGQNVTLSCEQNLNHDAMYWYRQDPGQGLRLIYYSQIVNDFQKGDIAEGYSVSREKKESFPLTVTSAQKNPTAFYLCASSSSPTSGWETQYFGPGTRLLVL.

Regarding this clone: A read error may account for a junction end that differs from germline. This rearrangement joins TRBV30 to TRBJ2-7; 12 bases fit TRBD1. Germline V gene data show CDR1 as GTSNPN and CDR2 as SVGIG (reference sequence). The CDR3 loop spans 12 amino acids. The CDR3 region has the DNA TGTGCCTGCACGGGACAGGGGGCAGGCGTCAACTTC. Encoded protein: CACTGQGAGVNF.

CDR3 residues: CASRPTSGSETQYF. The CDR3 DNA follows: TGTGCCAGCAGGCCCACTAGCGGATCAGAGACCCAGTACTTC. The chain employs TRBV6-6 and TRBJ2-5; 8 nucleotides match TRBD2. With V trimmed by 6 bases and J by 4 bases, 7 bases remained unmatched. Germline CDR1 reads MNHNY; CDR2 reads SVGAGI (reference sequence). The CDR3 runs to 14 residues.

This clone came up a few times. This chain links TRBV4-1 with TRBJ1-3; 12 positions match TRBD1. Germline V gene data show CDR1 as MGHRA and CDR2 as YSYEKL. With V trimmed by 4 bases and J by 0 bases, 7 bases remained unmatched. The CDR3 covers 18 residues. This CDR3 reads CASSPGQGAYTSGNTIYF. CDR3 DNA: TGCGCCAGCAGCCCGGGACAGGGGGCTTACACCTCTGGAAACACCATATATTTT.

The chain links TRBV30 to TRBJ1-2, with D tentatively TRBD1 (6 bases). V lost 1 base, J lost 4 bases, and 19 bases lay in between. The CDR3 totals 16 residues. CDR1 is GTSNPN and CDR2 is SVGIG in the germline V gene (reference sequence). The CDR3 is CAWSASGGARVYGYTF. Written as DNA, the CDR3 is TGTGCCTGGAGTGCATCTGGGGGGGCGCGGGTCTATGGCTACACCTTC.

The genes are TRBV7-2 and TRBJ2-3; 11 bases line up with TRBD2. CDR1 and CDR2 (germline): SGHTA, FQGNSA. This CDR3 is 17 amino acids long. The ends lost 5 bases at V and 4 bases at J; junction bases unmatched: 11. The DNA for the CDR3 is TGTGCCAGCAGCCCCCGGGGTAGCGGGGGGGCGGCAGATACGCAGTATTTT. Translating it yields CASSPRGSGGAADTQYF.

V usage is TRBV5-1 and J usage is TRBJ2-7; D perhaps matches TRBD2 (6 bases). Germline V gene data show CDR1 as SGHRS and CDR2 as YFSETQ. Trimming left V 4 bases short and J 5 bases short, with 19 bases between. The CDR3 has 15 amino acids. The CDR3 DNA sequence: TGCGCCAGCAGCAACACTTGGGGGGAAGGCGACGAGCAGTACTTC. This translates into CASSNTWGEGDEQYF.

The chain carries TRBV12-3 or TRBV12-4 and TRBJ2-3; D ambiguous. This CDR3 has 13 residues. V dropped 7 bases and J dropped 1 base, with 9 bases sitting between them. This CDR3 is CASTIQGTDTQYF. The CDR3 DNA is TGTGCCAGCACCATACAAGGCACAGATACGCAGTATTTT.

The chain uses TRBV28 and TRBJ1-1, with D maybe TRBD1 (5 bases). Trimming removed 7 bases from V and 6 bases from J, with 18 bases in between. Per germline, CDR1 MDHEN and CDR2 SYDVKM. The CDR3 spans 14 residues. The CDR3 DNA sequence: TGTGCCAGCACCTTGGACGGGACTGGAGCTGAAGCTTTCTTT. Encoded protein: CASTLDGTGAEAFF.

This rearrangement joins TRBV2 to TRBJ2-7; perhaps TRBD1 as D (6 bases). The CDR3 spans 13 residues. V lost 9 bases and J lost 3, with 15 bases in between. From germline, CDR1 is SNHLY and CDR2 FYNNEI. The CDR3 DNA reads as TGTGCCAGTCGGGACATAGGCTTCTACGAGCAGTACTTC. Protein: CASRDIGFYEQYF.

V and J are TRBV4-3 and TRBJ1-2, with 7 bases fitting TRBD1. CDR3 size: 16 residues. V lost 0 bases to trimming and J lost 8 bases; unmatched junction nucleotides: 12. Looked up from germline, CDR1 is LGHNA and CDR2 is YSLEER. This CDR3 reads CASSQDRAGGMSGYTF. The CDR3 region has the DNA TGCGCCAGCAGCCAAGATAGGGCAGGGGGAATGTCAGGCTACACCTTC.

V gene TRBV5-1 combines with J gene TRBJ2-1; 8 positions match TRBD1. Trimming cost V 2 bases and J 5 bases; bases outside gene matches: 9. The length of the CDR3 is 16 residues. Germline V gene lookup returns CDR1 SGHRS and CDR2 YFSETQ. CDR3 amino acids: CASSFTRTGHHNEQFF. CDR3 bases: TGCGCCAGCAGCTTTACCCGGACAGGGCACCACAATGAGCAGTTCTTC. The full variable domain, its missing parts supplied by reference TRBV5-1 and TRBJ2-1, is KAGVTQTPRYLIKTRGQQVTLSCSPISGHRSVSWYQQTPGQGLQFLFEYFSETQRNKGNFPGRFSGRQFSNSRSEMNVSTLELGDSALYLCASSFTRTGHHNEQFFGPGTRLTVL.

The chain combines TRBV25-1 with TRBJ2-7, with D unresolved. The CDR3 is 11 residues long. V was shortened by 4 bases and J by 6 bases, with 7 bases between the two germline ends. CDR1 and CDR2 (germline): MGHDK, SYGVNS. Here the CDR3 DNA reads TGTGCCAGCAGTGTCTTCGGCGAGCAGTACTTC. This sequence encodes CASSVFGEQYF.

The chain employs TRBV5-6 and TRBJ2-2; 8 bases are a match to TRBD1. Germline trimming cut 3 bases from V and 4 bases from J; bases unmatched to any gene: 2. The CDR3 has 14 residues. Germline CDR1 is SGHDT and CDR2 is YYEEEE. The CDR3, as DNA: TGTGCCAGCAGCTCGGACAGGGCCACCGGGGAGCTGTTTTTT. Protein sequence: CASSSDRATGELFF.

The chain uses TRBV30 and TRBJ1-1; unclear D gene. The CDR3 covers 11 residues. Deletions cut 3 bases from V and 7 bases from J, with 9 bases between. In germline, CDR1 is GTSNPN, CDR2 SVGIG (reference sequence). The CDR3 here is CAWRLRYEAFF. CDR3 bases: TGTGCCTGGAGACTCCGATATGAAGCTTTCTTT.

V usage is TRBV5-1 and J usage is TRBJ1-1, with 8 positions matching TRBD1. Germline CDR1 is SGHRS and CDR2 is YFSETQ. Trimming removed 4 bases from V and 2 bases from J; junction bases left unmatched: 4. CDR3 length: 14 residues. For the CDR3, the DNA is TGCGCCAGCAGCGCGGACAGGGTCAACACTGAAGCTTTCTTT. This codes for CASSADRVNTEAFF.